The 15 T cell receptor beta chains below all came from one sample that was sequenced in a study of shared clonotypes between healthy human individuals (dated by TCRdb to 2018 to 2020). Library method: the immunoSEQ multiplex PCR assay. Sourced from immuneACCESS, this table was stored by TCRdb with only in-frame sequences that have V and J called. A share of the clones is absent; for the studies checked, an unresolved V gene accounts for under half, and the remainder has no known explanation. This sample is represented by about 2 million clones; around 95% of them were singletons. Of the sample, under 0.15% falls within the top ten clones. The sample was naive CD4+ T cells sorted from blood. The sample's cell subset or site, from its label and the paper: CD45RA+ positively selected. These receptors were collected from a man aged 18 to 29 in good health.

DNA for the CDR3: TGCGCCAGCAGCTTGGGACATAATCTAGCGTTTGGTGATTACGAGCAGTACTTC. Residues: CASSLGHNLAFGDYEQYF. The genes are TRBV5-1 and TRBJ2-7; D might be TRBD2 (6 bases). Germline CDR1 reads SGHRS; CDR2 reads YFSETQ. The CDR3 sequence is 18 residues long. V lost 0 bases, J lost 4 bases, and 23 bases lay in between.

The rearrangement joins TRBV27 to TRBJ1-6; no clear D. Germline V lookup: CDR1 MNHEY, CDR2 SMNVEV (reference sequence). The length of the CDR3 is 14 residues. V was pared by 3 bases and J by 6 bases, with 9 bases between. CDR3 DNA: TGTGCCAGCAGTTTCCAGGATACTAATTCACCCCTCCACTTT. Protein sequence: CASSFQDTNSPLHF.

The genes are TRBV7-9 and TRBJ1-2; D is uncertain. Trimming shortened V by 1 base and J by 8 bases, and 8 bases separated the two germline ends. The CDR3 sequence is 12 residues long. The V gene's germline CDR1 is SEHNR and CDR2 FQNEAQ (reference sequence). CDR3 DNA sequence: TGTGCCAGCAGCTTAGAGATGTCCGGCTACACCTTC. This gives the protein CASSLEMSGYTF. The complete variable domain, with remaining parts taken from reference TRBV7-9 and TRBJ1-2, reads DTGVSQNPRHKITKRGQNVTFRCDPISEHNRLYWYRQTLGQGPEFLTYFQNEAQLEKSRLLSDRFSAERPKGSFSTLEIQRTEQGDSAMYLCASSLEMSGYTFGSGTRLTVV.

This chain joins TRBV5-4 and TRBJ1-2, with D possibly matching TRBD1 (6 bases). The CDR3 length is 13 residues. V was shortened by 5 bases and J by 4 bases, with 12 bases between the two germline ends. Germline V lookup: CDR1 SGHNT, CDR2 YYREEE (reference sequence). The CDR3 DNA follows: TGTGCCAGCAGTCCGGACAGCGGCTATGGCTACACCTTC. It specifies CASSPDSGYGYTF.

The chain recombines TRBV28 with TRBJ1-6; tentatively, D is TRBD1 (6 bases). Germline CDR1 MDHEN, CDR2 SYDVKM. The CDR3 runs 17 residues. With 5 bases removed from V and 4 bases from J, the gap between germline ends came to 18 bases. CDR3: CASSLRGQKIYNSPLHF. CDR3 in DNA: TGTGCCAGCAGTCTCCGAGGACAGAAAATATATAATTCACCCCTCCACTTT.

This chain connects TRBV30 to TRBJ2-7; D tentatively fits TRBD1 or TRBD2 (6 bases each). The CDR3 totals 13 residues. With 6 bases removed from V and 0 bases from J, the gap between germline ends came to 12 bases. Germline V gene sequence: CDR1 GTSNPN, CDR2 SVGIG (reference sequence). The CDR3 bases are TGTGCCTGCGGGCGGGACAACTCCTACGAGCAGTACTTC. Its protein product is CACGRDNSYEQYF.

For this clone: A much larger clone differs from this one at a single base, so this may be a read error. V usage is TRBV30 and J usage is TRBJ2-5; D call uncertain. The CDR3 loop spans 13 amino acids. Germline values: CDR1 GTSNPN, CDR2 SVGIG (reference sequence). In nucleotides, the CDR3 is TGTGCCCGGAGTGTGAGGTGGGGAGAGACCCAGTACTTC. Residues: CARSVRWGETQYF.

The J gene is TRBJ2-1, the V gene TRBV2; D is unresolved. This CDR3 has 12 residues. Germline-derived CDR1 and CDR2 are SNHLY and FYNNEI. V was trimmed by 4 bases and J by 5 bases, leaving 6 bases between them. The DNA for the CDR3 is TGTGCCAGCAGTGTAGTTAACAATGAGCAGTTCTTC. It is translated as CASSVVNNEQFF.

The chain joins TRBV6-6 to TRBJ2-2; TRBD1 matches 7 bases. The CDR3 totals 16 residues. The germline V gene has CDR1 MNHNY and CDR2 SVGAGI (reference sequence). Trimming cost V 4 bases and J 0 bases; bases outside gene matches: 5. The CDR3 reads CASSSLTGPNTGELFF. In DNA, the CDR3 is TGTGCCAGCAGTTCCTTGACAGGGCCGAACACCGGGGAGCTGTTTTTT.

This clone was picked up one time. The chain recombines TRBV7-2 with TRBJ2-1; D remains ambiguous. Germline V gene lookup returns CDR1 SGHTA and CDR2 FQGNSA. CDR3 size: 13 residues. V lost 3 bases, J lost 6 bases, and 9 bases lay in between. CDR3 DNA sequence: TGTGCCAGCAGCTTTGCTCTGGCCAATGAGCAGTTCTTC. It translates to CASSFALANEQFF.

The gene calls are TRBV5-5 and TRBJ1-2; TRBD1 might be the D (5 bases). V was pared by 2 bases and J by 4 bases, with 15 bases between. This CDR3 comprises 15 residues. In germline, CDR1 is SGHKS, CDR2 YYEKEE (reference sequence). The CDR3 region is CASSFGWDGSYGYTF. For the CDR3, the DNA is TGTGCCAGCAGCTTCGGATGGGACGGGAGCTATGGCTACACCTTC.

This clone was observed a handful of times. The chain joins TRBV5-1 to TRBJ2-3; no clear D gene. Germline V gives CDR1 SGHRS, CDR2 YFSETQ. This CDR3 has 12 amino acids. Between the trimmed V and J ends, which lost 2 bases and 2 bases, there was a span of 3 bases. The CDR3 DNA reads as TGCGCCAGCAGCTTCGTCACAGATACGCAGTATTTT. It yields the protein CASSFVTDTQYF.

V is TRBV10-3 and J is TRBJ2-5; the match to TRBD1 covers 7 bases. The V gene's germline CDR1 is ENHRY and CDR2 SYGVKD. V shed 3 bases and J 1 base; nucleotides not matched to a gene: 5. The CDR3 totals 15 residues. This CDR3 is CAISDRQGAQETQYF. CDR3 DNA sequence: TGTGCCATCAGTGACCGACAGGGAGCCCAAGAGACCCAGTACTTC.

This chain connects TRBV5-1 to TRBJ1-4; a possible D gene is TRBD1 (5 bases). Looked up from germline, CDR1 is SGHRS and CDR2 is YFSETQ. The CDR3 has 16 residues. Trimming removed 0 bases at V and 4 bases at J, with 13 bases between. The CDR3 DNA follows: TGCGCCAGCAGCTTGGGTCAGGGACTGCGTAATGAAAAACTGTTTTTT. Translated: CASSLGQGLRNEKLFF.

The chain carries TRBV27 and TRBJ1-5; D remains ambiguous. The germline CDR1 and CDR2 sequences are MNHEY and SMNVEV (reference sequence). The CDR3 spans 16 residues. V was pared by 6 bases and J by 0 bases, with 15 bases between. This chain's CDR3 is CASSRIAGSSNQPQHF. CDR3 in DNA: TGTGCCAGCAGCCGCATCGCCGGGAGTAGCAATCAGCCCCAGCATTTT.